This entry describes one TCR beta chain. Sequence at one end of the junction differs from germline and may be a read error. This record belongs to a study of blood T cell repertoires in COVID-19. Participants were placed into cohorts based on the clinical history they reported. What the recovered Cohort 3 donors had was two negative PCRs, clearance, or symptom resolution. The protocol was immunoSEQ multiplex PCR, while the TCRdb copy is restricted to in-frame clones and leaves out a portion. The sample records some 180,000 clones, approximately 89% being singletons. This receptor was obtained from a man aged 40-55 years who had recovered from COVID-19. The sample was PBMCs or T cells enriched from blood (not recorded which).

The CDR3 DNA follows: TGTGCCAGCAGCGTAGACAGGGTTGGTTATTCACCCCTCCACTTT. This sequence encodes CASSVDRVGYSPLHF. This rearrangement joins TRBV11-2 to TRBJ1-6; TRBD1 matches 7 bases. The CDR3 loop spans 15 amino acids. Germline V lookup: CDR1 SGHAT, CDR2 FQNNGV.